The rows below give T cell receptor beta chains drawn from one sample of a study of T cells in Graves' hyperthyroidism and ophthalmopathy. TCRdb called the multiplex PCR reads again in MiXCR, with one record for every CDR3 protein. The repertoire holds some 760,000 distinct CDR3 sequences, with around 13% as singletons. Material: blood. All receptors come from a woman under 30 with Graves' hyperthyroidism. CDR3s include the opening cysteine and the closing phenylalanine or tryptophan. Fields, in order: V gene, clone size, J gene, D gene, CDR3 protein, CDR3 DNA. A D gene is named only where the DNA matches it firmly. Clone size appears in some rows only: once, few, many, or a class for an expanded clone.

TRBV11-2,many,TRBJ2-7,TRBD2,CASRPTSGHSYEQYF,TGTGCCAGCAGACCTACTAGCGGTCATTCCTACGAGCAGTACTTC
TRBV19,NA,TRBJ2-1,TRBD2,CASSMGREGYNEQFF,TGTGCCAGTAGTATGGGGCGGGAGGGGTACAATGAGCAGTTCTTC
TRBV20-1,NA,TRBJ2-5,TRBD2,CSAREPTSGRWETQYF,TGCAGTGCTAGAGAACCGACTAGCGGGAGATGGGAGACCCAGTACTTC
TRBV24-1,many,TRBJ1-2,NA,CATSQDGYYGYTF,TGTGCCACCAGTCAGGACGGATACTATGGCTACACCTTC
TRBV18,few,TRBJ1-1,NA,CASSPELQGGEAFF,TGTGCCAGCTCACCAGAGTTACAAGGGGGTGAAGCTTTCTTT
TRBV30,many,TRBJ1-2,TRBD1,CAWSGTGVDGYTF,TGTGCCTGGAGCGGGACAGGGGTGGATGGCTACACCTTC
TRBV6-1,NA,TRBJ2-7,NA,CASTNLGFPYEQYF,TGTGCCAGCACCAACTTGGGGTTTCCCTACGAGCAGTACTTC
TRBV5-5,many,TRBJ1-1,NA,CASSSLTGRFLLNTEAFF,TGTGCCAGCAGCTCCCTGACAGGCCGCTTCCTTCTGAACACTGAAGCTTTCTTT
TRBV7-9,few,TRBJ1-4,NA,CASSDRDGNEKLFF,TGTGCCAGCAGCGACCGGGACGGCAATGAAAAACTGTTTTTT
TRBV7-2,NA,TRBJ2-5,NA,CASSLDWKGAAQETQYF,TGTGCCAGCAGCTTAGATTGGAAAGGGGCGGCCCAAGAGACCCAGTACTTC
TRBV20-1,many,TRBJ1-5,TRBD1,CSAKGQHSNQPQHF,TGCAGTGCCAAGGGACAGCATAGCAATCAGCCCCAGCATTTT
TRBV9,NA,TRBJ2-1,TRBD2,CASSVVAGVLFF,TGTGCCAGCAGCGTAGTAGCGGGAGTACTGTTCTTC
TRBV27,NA,TRBJ2-2,TRBD2,CASSLSTSGTVGELFF,TGTGCCAGCAGTTTATCGACTAGCGGGACTGTGGGGGAGCTGTTTTTT
TRBV20-1,many,TRBJ1-5,NA,CSARDRTGNQPQHF,TGCAGTGCTAGAGATCGAACGGGCAATCAGCCCCAGCATTTT
TRBV5-5,few,TRBJ1-1,NA,CASSARGVMNTEAFF,TGTGCCAGCAGCGCCCGTGGGGTTATGAACACTGAAGCTTTCTTT
TRBV6-1,many,TRBJ1-1,NA,CASSSPGTHTEAFF,TGTGCCAGCAGTTCTCCCGGGACCCACACTGAAGCTTTCTTT
TRBV2,many,TRBJ2-2,TRBD1,CASSRGTGRPKDTGELFF,TGTGCCAGCAGTCGCGGGACAGGTAGACCGAAAGACACCGGGGAGCTGTTTTTT
TRBV28,many,TRBJ2-5,TRBD2,CASSLGGGVAEETQYF,TGTGCCAGCAGTCTCGGGGGGGGAGTGGCCGAAGAGACCCAGTACTTC
TRBV20-1,few,TRBJ2-3,TRBD2,CSARGGTSGRDIDTQYF,TGCAGTGCTAGAGGGGGGACTAGCGGGAGGGATATAGATACGCAGTATTTT
TRBV14,few,TRBJ2-7,NA,CASSQDSLFYEQYF,TGTGCCAGCAGCCAAGACAGCTTATTCTACGAGCAGTACTTC
TRBV24-1,many,TRBJ2-3,NA,CATSDPGMEATDTQYF,TGTGCCACCAGTGATCCAGGAATGGAAGCCACAGATACGCAGTATTTT
TRBV7-9,many,TRBJ1-4,NA,CASSLTAKVNEKLFF,TGTGCCAGCAGCCTTACAGCGAAGGTGAATGAAAAACTGTTTTTT
TRBV30,many,TRBJ1-5,TRBD1,CAWSYSGTGNQPQHF,TGTGCCTGGAGTTATTCCGGGACAGGGAACCAGCCCCAGCATTTT
TRBV13,NA,TRBJ2-1,TRBD2,CASSLGGLAAHNEQFF,TGTGCCAGCAGCTTAGGAGGACTAGCGGCCCACAATGAGCAGTTCTTC
TRBV6-2/TRBV6-3,many,TRBJ2-2,TRBD2,CASSGRLAGAGELFF,TGTGCCAGCAGTGGCAGACTAGCGGGGGCCGGGGAGCTGTTTTTT
TRBV30,few,TRBJ2-5,TRBD1,CAWNRGTGEETQYF,TGTGCCTGGAACAGGGGGACAGGGGAAGAGACCCAGTACTTC
TRBV12-3/TRBV12-4,many,TRBJ2-3,TRBD2,CASSRTREGDTQYF,TGTGCCAGCAGCCGGACTAGGGAGGGCGATACGCAGTATTTT
TRBV27,NA,TRBJ2-3,NA,CASGLLSSTDTQYF,TGTGCCAGCGGACTACTTTCTAGCACAGATACGCAGTATTTT
TRBV7-8,many,TRBJ2-5,TRBD2,CASTLLLAEGQETQYF,TGTGCCAGCACCCTTCTACTAGCGGAGGGACAAGAGACCCAGTACTTC
TRBV6-1,few,TRBJ2-1,TRBD1,CASTPGQVPWNEQFF,TGTGCCAGCACCCCGGGACAGGTGCCTTGGAATGAGCAGTTCTTC
TRBV11-3,many,TRBJ2-1,TRBD1,CAIEDRGNEQFF,TGTGCCATCGAGGACAGGGGCAATGAGCAGTTCTTC
TRBV27,NA,TRBJ1-2,NA,CASSHTPAAARYGYTF,TGTGCCAGCAGTCACACCCCCGCGGCAGCACGCTATGGCTACACCTTC
TRBV6-1,few,TRBJ2-3,NA,CASSGPGTPQADTQYF,TGTGCCAGCAGTGGACCCGGGACTCCTCAGGCAGATACGCAGTATTTT
TRBV19,few,TRBJ2-1,NA,CASSIRLYNEQFF,TGTGCCAGTAGTATCCGGCTATACAATGAGCAGTTCTTC
TRBV27,NA,TRBJ1-5,TRBD1,CASSPLGTGHNQPQHF,TGTGCTAGCAGTCCCCTCGGGACAGGCCACAATCAGCCCCAGCATTTT
TRBV18,many,TRBJ2-7,TRBD1,CASSPTGREQYF,TGTGCCAGCTCACCGACAGGGCGCGAGCAGTACTTC
TRBV11-1,many,TRBJ2-3,TRBD1,CASSFDRAPDTQYF,TGTGCCAGCAGCTTCGACAGGGCCCCAGATACGCAGTATTTT
TRBV7-2,NA,TRBJ1-1,TRBD1,CASSTGQGARRTEAFF,TGTGCCAGCAGCACCGGACAGGGGGCGCGGAGAACTGAAGCTTTCTTT
TRBV7-9,many,TRBJ2-1,NA,CASSLDGGLNNEQFF,TGTGCCAGCAGCTTAGACGGGGGTCTCAACAATGAGCAGTTCTTC
TRBV5-6,NA,TRBJ2-3,NA,CASSLGLVGTDTQYF,TGTGCCAGCAGCTTGGGATTAGTCGGCACAGATACGCAGTATTTT
TRBV12-3/TRBV12-4,NA,TRBJ2-5,NA,CASSRTGLGTQYF,TGTGCCAGCAGCCGGACGGGGTTGGGGACCCAGTACTTC
TRBV12-3/TRBV12-4,NA,TRBJ1-5,TRBD1,CASKINRGNSNQPQHF,TGTGCCAGCAAGATCAACAGGGGAAATAGCAATCAGCCCCAGCATTTT
TRBV5-1,NA,TRBJ2-6,NA,CASSHRSGSTANVLTF,TGCGCCAGCAGCCACAGGTCAGGGTCGACCGCCAACGTCCTGACTTTC
TRBV7-8,many,TRBJ2-3,TRBD2,CASSLIGGRAGITDTQYF,TGTGCCAGCAGCTTAATTGGCGGGAGGGCCGGTATAACAGATACGCAGTATTTT
TRBV3-1,many,TRBJ2-1,TRBD2,CASSQEPPGLAGYNEQFF,TGTGCCAGCAGCCAAGAACCCCCGGGACTAGCGGGTTACAATGAGCAGTTCTTC
TRBV12-3/TRBV12-4,NA,TRBJ1-4,NA,CASSSRVREKLFF,TGTGCCAGCAGTTCCAGGGTGCGAGAAAAACTGTTTTTT
TRBV7-2,few,TRBJ1-4,NA,CASSLSPTRLNEKLFF,TGTGCCAGCAGCTTATCCCCGACACGCTTGAATGAAAAACTGTTTTTT
TRBV20-1,many,TRBJ2-1,TRBD2,CSGGGSGPLNYNEQFF,TGCAGTGGCGGCGGGAGTGGCCCCCTTAACTACAATGAGCAGTTCTTC
TRBV12-3/TRBV12-4,many,TRBJ2-3,TRBD2,CASALQAGGLFTDTQYF,TGTGCCAGCGCTCTCCAAGCGGGAGGGCTGTTCACAGATACGCAGTATTTT
TRBV15,NA,TRBJ1-1,TRBD1,CATSTTGQGVGEAFF,TGTGCCACCAGCACCACGGGACAGGGGGTGGGTGAAGCTTTCTTT
TRBV15,NA,TRBJ2-1,NA,CATSRRDSSNNEQFF,TGTGCCACCAGCAGAAGGGACTCGTCAAACAATGAGCAGTTCTTC
TRBV7-3,NA,TRBJ2-7,NA,CASSLMGGTTYEQYF,TGTGCCAGCAGCTTAATGGGCGGGACGACCTACGAGCAGTACTTC
TRBV27,few,TRBJ2-5,TRBD2,CASSSLAGEGRQYF,TGTGCCAGCAGTTCTCTAGCGGGGGAGGGACGCCAGTACTTC
TRBV7-2,few,TRBJ2-7,TRBD1,CASSLLDRPTYEQYF,TGTGCCAGCAGCTTACTGGACAGGCCGACCTACGAGCAGTACTTC
TRBV18,many,TRBJ1-5,NA,CASSPLDTQPQHF,TGTGCCAGCTCACCTTTGGACACGCAGCCCCAGCATTTT
TRBV30,NA,TRBJ1-2,NA,CAWSVGGVGCTF,TGTGCCTGGAGTGTCGGGGGTGTTGGCTGCACCTTC
TRBV28,many,TRBJ1-2,NA,CASSPLVGQNGYTF,TGTGCCAGCAGCCCGCTCGTAGGGCAGAATGGCTACACCTTC
TRBV19,NA,TRBJ2-7,NA,CASSISGPTYEQYF,TGTGCCAGTAGTATATCCGGGCCTACCTACGAGCAGTACTTC